The T cell receptor beta chain under discussion was sequenced for a study of cytomegalovirus exposure and HLA in healthy donors. Study-level points and caveats: In an earlier analysis, in 620 or so donors, most V segments appeared productive either ~87% or ~30% of the time.

Unmatched junction bases numbered 15, after V lost 4 bases and J lost 6 bases. The CDR3 is 17 residues long. CDR1 is SGHRS and CDR2 is YFSETQ in the germline V gene. As for this clone: The antigen is not known.

60 Vbeta and 13 Jbeta primers were used in PCR. Measured with immunoSEQ multiplex PCR; TCRdb has only the in-frame clones, and not every one. Found here are about 140,000 clones, 80% of them singletons; the top ten hold roughly 2%. The chain combines TRBV5-1 with TRBJ2-1; TRBD2 aligns across 8 bases. The origin of this receptor is a man aged 25-45 years in good health and CMV-seronegative. Sequences were obtained from PBMCs. In DNA, the CDR3 is TGCGCCAGCAGCCCCCAAGGTCAGCTAGCGGGCCGCAATGAGCAGTTCTTC. Translated, it gives CASSPQGQLAGRNEQFF.